This T cell receptor beta chain is from a study of OX40 agonist ivuxolimab in advanced cancers. Measured with immunoSEQ multiplex PCR; TCRdb has only the in-frame clones, and not every one. The data hold 85,000 to 95,000 clones, with about 91% observed a single time. The CDR3 has 16 amino acids. The V end lost 1 base, the J end lost 5 bases, and 17 bases lay between the germline ends. CDR1 LGHNA and CDR2 YSLEER come from the germline V gene. The V and J genes are TRBV4-3 and TRBJ1-2, with D perhaps TRBD1 (6 bases). This clonotype originated in an adult with an advanced solid tumor such as melanoma, head and neck, liver or kidney cancer. The material sequenced was CD4+ or CD8+ T cells sorted from blood, taken in a trial of the OX40 agonist ivuxolimab. The CDR3 DNA reads as TGCGCCAGCAGCCAAGGCGGGGGCGCGGGCTTTTATGGCTACACCTTC. Protein: CASSQGGGAGFYGYTF.